This TCR beta chain was observed in a study of blood T cell repertoires in COVID-19. Whole-study context: PBMCs, B-cell-depleted T cells, or T cells were the source of the cDNA or gDNA that made up the material.

The CDR3 consists of 18 residues. Unmatched junction bases numbered 4, after V lost 1 base and J lost 2 bases. Germline values: CDR1 SGHVS, CDR2 FQNEAQ. Seattle's cohort entered during active infection and was followed longitudinally. Per the study methods: Amplifying reference gene primers gave estimates of nucleated cell counts. The table came from immunoSEQ multiplex PCR; TCRdb's copy has only in-frame clones and leaves some out. V, J and clone size derive from that table, while D and trimming were established from the DNA sequence. The data contain some 290,000 clones, roughly 90% of them singletons.

The chain recombines TRBV7-8 with TRBJ2-1, with 14 bases identical to TRBD2. The TCR originated in a woman in her thirties with COVID-19, enrolled during active disease. Input material: peripheral blood. The CDR3 DNA sequence: TGTGCCAGCAGCTTAGAGGGGACTAGCGGGAGTACCTACAATGAGCAGTTCTTC. It specifies CASSLEGTSGSTYNEQFF. The entire variable domain, with the rest obtained from reference TRBV7-8 and TRBJ2-1, is as follows: GAGVSQSPRYKVAKRGQDVALRCDPISGHVSLFWYQQALGQGPEFLTYFQNEAQLDKSGLPSDRFFAERPEGSVSTLKIQRTQQEDSAVYLCASSLEGTSGSTYNEQFFGPGTRLTVL.